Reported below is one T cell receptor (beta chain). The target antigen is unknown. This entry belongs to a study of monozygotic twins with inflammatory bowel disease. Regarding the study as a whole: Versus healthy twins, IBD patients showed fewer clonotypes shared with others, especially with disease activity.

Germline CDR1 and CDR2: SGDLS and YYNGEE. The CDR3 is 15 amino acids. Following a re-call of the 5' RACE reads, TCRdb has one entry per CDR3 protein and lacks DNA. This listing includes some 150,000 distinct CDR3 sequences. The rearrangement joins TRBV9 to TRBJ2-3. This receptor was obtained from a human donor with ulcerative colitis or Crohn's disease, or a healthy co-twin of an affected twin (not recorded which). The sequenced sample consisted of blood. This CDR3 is CASSVVGTSTDTQYF. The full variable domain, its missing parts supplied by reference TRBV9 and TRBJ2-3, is DSGVTQTPKHLITATGQRVTLRCSPRSGDLSVYWYQQSLDQGLQFLIQYYNGEERAKGNILERFSAQQFPDLHSELNLSSLELGDSALYFCASSVVGTSTDTQYFGPGTRLTVL.